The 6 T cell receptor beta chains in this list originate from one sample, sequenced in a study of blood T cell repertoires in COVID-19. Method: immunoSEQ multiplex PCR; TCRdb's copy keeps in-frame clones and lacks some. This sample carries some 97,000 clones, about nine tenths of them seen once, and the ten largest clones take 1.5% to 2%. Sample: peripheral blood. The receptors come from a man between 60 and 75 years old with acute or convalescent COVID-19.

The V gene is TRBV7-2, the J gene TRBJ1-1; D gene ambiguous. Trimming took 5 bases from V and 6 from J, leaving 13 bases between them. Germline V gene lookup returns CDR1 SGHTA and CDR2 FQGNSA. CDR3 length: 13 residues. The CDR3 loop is CASSGMPSSEAFF. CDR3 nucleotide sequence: TGTGCCAGCAGCGGCATGCCGTCCTCTGAAGCTTTCTTT.

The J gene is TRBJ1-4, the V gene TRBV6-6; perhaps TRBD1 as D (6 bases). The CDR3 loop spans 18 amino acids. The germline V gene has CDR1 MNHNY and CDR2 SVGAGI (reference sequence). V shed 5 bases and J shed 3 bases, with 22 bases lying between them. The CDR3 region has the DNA TGTGCCAGCAGTCTAGGAGTACAGGGCACGGAGTCTAATGAAAAACTGTTTTTT. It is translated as CASSLGVQGTESNEKLFF.

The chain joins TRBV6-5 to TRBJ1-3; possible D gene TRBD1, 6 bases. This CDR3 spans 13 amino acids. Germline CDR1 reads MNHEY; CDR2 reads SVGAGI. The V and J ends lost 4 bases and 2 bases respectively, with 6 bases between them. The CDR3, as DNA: TGTGCCAGCAGTTCAGGGGCTGGAAACACCATATATTTT. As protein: CASSSGAGNTIYF.

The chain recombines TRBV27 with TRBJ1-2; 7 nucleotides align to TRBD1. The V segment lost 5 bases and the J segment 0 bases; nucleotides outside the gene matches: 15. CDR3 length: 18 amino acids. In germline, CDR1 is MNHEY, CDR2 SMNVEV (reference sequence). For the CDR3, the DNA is TGTGCCAGCAGTGCCGCGTCGACAGGGCAGGGGGCTAACTATGGCTACACCTTC. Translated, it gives CASSAASTGQGANYGYTF.

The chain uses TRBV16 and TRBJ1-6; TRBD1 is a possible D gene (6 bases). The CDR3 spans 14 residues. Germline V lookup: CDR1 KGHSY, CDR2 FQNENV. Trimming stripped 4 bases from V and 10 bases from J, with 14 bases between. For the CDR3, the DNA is TGTGCCAGCAGCCCTGCAGGGGATGGATCACCCCTCCACTTT. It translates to CASSPAGDGSPLHF.

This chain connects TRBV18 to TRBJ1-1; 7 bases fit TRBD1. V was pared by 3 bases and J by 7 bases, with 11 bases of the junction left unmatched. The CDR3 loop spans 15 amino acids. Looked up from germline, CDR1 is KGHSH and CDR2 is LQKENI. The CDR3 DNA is TGTGCCAGCTCACCGGCACCGGACAGACAGGGTGAAGCTTTCTTT. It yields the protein CASSPAPDRQGEAFF.